This T cell receptor (beta chain) was retrieved from a study of blood T cells in healthy people across ages. A second PCR, run for about 7 to 11 cycles, used a sample-barcoded 5' primer plus a J-beta primer mix. A 12-random-nucleotide template-switch adaptor tagged each cDNA molecule. TCRdb processed the 5' RACE reads anew with MiXCR; each CDR3 protein has one entry. The profile shows over a million distinct CDR3 sequences, 40% to 45% of them singletons. Turning to this clonotype: Its antigen is still unknown.

Every donor gave 9 to 10 milliliters of peripheral blood. Study-wide results and limits: Per million T cells, TCR beta diversity dropped about linearly as age rose.

The CDR3 extends over 16 amino acids. CDR1 KGHDR and CDR2 SFDVKD come from the germline V gene. V lost 4 bases and J lost 3; bases outside the gene matches: 4. This receptor was taken from an older woman in good health. The chain recombines TRBV24-1 with TRBJ2-3; 12 bases map to TRBD2. The sequenced material came from blood. Here the CDR3 reads CATSDPTSGSTDTQYF. CDR3 bases: TGTGCCACCAGTGACCCGACTAGCGGGAGTACAGATACGCAGTATTTT.